This TCR beta chain was sequenced during a study of beta chain features in type 1 diabetes. Points from the study as a whole: The similarity of naive, central memory and Treg TCRB repertoires appeared greater among patients than among healthy donors.

Of the isolated RNA, all was reverse transcribed, and so the sequenced material was expressed TCRB transcripts. The protocol was immunoSEQ multiplex PCR, while the TCRdb copy is restricted to in-frame clones and leaves out a portion. The profile covers around 290,000 clones, with about 8.5% appearing a single time and approximately 0.99% taken by the ten largest. This clone was observed a few times. The antigen remains undetermined. The clonotype originates from a woman aged 18-30 years in good health. Specimen: central memory CD4+ T cells from blood.

The CDR3 DNA sequence: TGTGCCAGCAGACCGGGACAACTCTATGGCTACACCTTC. Amino acids: CASRPGQLYGYTF. The chain links TRBV6-6 to TRBJ1-2, with TRBD1 as a possible D gene (6 bases). Trimming pared 6 bases from V and 4 bases from J, leaving 12 bases between. The V gene's germline CDR1 is MNHNY and CDR2 SVGAGI (reference sequence). CDR3 length: 13 amino acids.